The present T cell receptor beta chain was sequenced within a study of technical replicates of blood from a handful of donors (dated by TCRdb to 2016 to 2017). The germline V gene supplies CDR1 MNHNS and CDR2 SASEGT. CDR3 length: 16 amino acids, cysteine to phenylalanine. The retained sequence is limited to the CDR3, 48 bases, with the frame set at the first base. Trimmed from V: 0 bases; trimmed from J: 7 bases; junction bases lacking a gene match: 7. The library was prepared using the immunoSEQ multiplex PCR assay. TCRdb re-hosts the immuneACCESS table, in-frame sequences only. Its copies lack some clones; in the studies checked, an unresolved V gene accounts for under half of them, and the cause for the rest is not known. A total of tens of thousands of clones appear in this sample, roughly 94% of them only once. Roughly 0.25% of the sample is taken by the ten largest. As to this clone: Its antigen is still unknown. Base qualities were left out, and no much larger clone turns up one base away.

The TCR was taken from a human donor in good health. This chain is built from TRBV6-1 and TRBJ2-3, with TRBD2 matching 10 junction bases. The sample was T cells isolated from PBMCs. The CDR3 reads CASSEASGGALNTQYF. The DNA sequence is TGTGCCAGCAGTGAAGCAAGCGGGGGGGCGCTGAATACGCAGTATTTT.